Listed here are 10 T cell receptor beta chains from one sample, sequenced in a study of CD8+ T cells in alopecia areata. Treatment denoted: oral pan-JAK inhibitor, 5-10 mg twice daily. cDNA reverse transcribed from extracted RNA served as the sequencing template. Data came from immunoSEQ multiplex PCR; TCRdb stores just in-frame clones and leaves some out. The sample lists about 250,000 clones; 60% were seen once. The sequencing here drew on CD4+ T cells sorted from blood, taken at approximately week 51, from a patient treated with tofacitinib. All receptors come from a human donor with alopecia areata.

The chain has TRBV29-1 and TRBJ2-3; D is unclear. CDR1 and CDR2 (germline): SQVTM, ANQGSEA. The length of the CDR3 is 13 residues. Trimming left V 2 bases short and J 2 bases short, with 8 bases between. The CDR3: CSVESLSTDTQYF. Here the CDR3 DNA reads TGCAGCGTTGAAAGCCTATCCACAGATACGCAGTATTTT.

The V and J genes are TRBV14 and TRBJ2-1, with 8 bases that match TRBD1. Germline trimming cut 0 bases from V and 12 bases from J; bases unmatched to any gene: 4. The CDR3 has 13 amino acids. Germline lookup yields CDR1 SGHDN and CDR2 FVKESK. CDR3 in DNA: TGTGCCAGCAGCCAAGAATTGGGGACAGGGCAGTTCTTC. It specifies CASSQELGTGQFF.

The J gene is TRBJ2-1, the V gene TRBV5-1, with 8 bases identical to TRBD1. CDR1 and CDR2 (germline): SGHRS, YFSETQ. The CDR3 extends over 11 amino acids. The V segment lost 7 bases and the J segment 9 bases; nucleotides outside the gene matches: 3. CDR3 sequence: CASGQGGEQFF. The CDR3 coding sequence is TGCGCCAGCGGACAGGGAGGTGAGCAGTTCTTC.

This clone was observed a few times. This same CDR3 is encoded by further DNA sequences in the sample. The gene calls are TRBV29-1 and TRBJ2-5, with a possible D match to TRBD2 (6 bases). Between the trimmed V and J ends, which lost 4 bases and 4 bases, there was a span of 13 bases. Germline lookup yields CDR1 SQVTM and CDR2 ANQGSEA. The CDR3 loop spans 13 amino acids. This chain's CDR3 is CSVGFGGGETQYF. CDR3 sequence (DNA): TGCAGCGTTGGATTCGGGGGTGGAGAGACCCAGTACTTC.

DNA for the CDR3: TGTGCCAGCAGCCGACAGGCCGATCAGCCCCAGCATTTT. Its protein product is CASSRQADQPQHF. The V and J genes are TRBV27 and TRBJ1-5; a weak D match, TRBD1 (6 bases). CDR1 is MNHEY and CDR2 is SMNVEV in the germline V gene (reference sequence). V dropped 6 bases and J dropped 5 bases, with 11 bases sitting between them. The CDR3 sequence is 13 residues long.

The rearrangement links TRBV7-9 to TRBJ1-6; 7 nucleotides align to TRBD1. The length of the CDR3 is 14 residues. Germline V CDR1 and CDR2: SEHNR, FQNEAQ (reference sequence). V gave up 4 bases and J gave up 4 bases; unmatched junction bases: 1. In nucleotides, the CDR3 is TGTGCCAGCAGCTCGGGACAGTATAATTCACCCCTCCACTTT. This sequence encodes CASSSGQYNSPLHF. Supplemented by reference TRBV7-9 and TRBJ1-6, the full variable domain reads DTGVSQNPRHKITKRGQNVTFRCDPISEHNRLYWYRQTLGQGPEFLTYFQNEAQLEKSRLLSDRFSAERPKGSFSTLEIQRTEQGDSAMYLCASSSGQYNSPLHFGNGTRLTVT.

About this clone: This could be a read error, since a much larger clone is one nucleotide away. The J gene is TRBJ1-2, the V gene TRBV6-5; perhaps TRBD1 as D (6 bases). The CDR3 contains 13 residues. Trimming pared 6 bases from V and 4 bases from J, leaving 12 bases between. Germline CDR1 is MNHEY and CDR2 is SVGAGI. CDR3 nucleotide sequence: TGTGCCAGCAGCCTAGGACAGACCTATGGCTACACCTTC. It translates to CASSLGQTYGYTF.

The chain carries TRBV7-2 and TRBJ2-1; the match to TRBD2 covers 14 bases. CDR1 is SGHTA, CDR2 FQGNSA, per germline. V gave up 3 bases and J gave up 7 bases; unmatched junction bases: 2. The CDR3 sequence is 15 residues long. CDR3 sequence: CASSLGLAGVNEQFF. For the CDR3, the DNA is TGTGCCAGCAGCTTGGGACTAGCGGGGGTAAATGAGCAGTTCTTC.

In its sample, this clone was seen a few times. The chain links TRBV2 to TRBJ1-6, with 9 positions matching TRBD1. From germline, CDR1 is SNHLY and CDR2 FYNNEI. V was pared by 4 bases and J by 9 bases, with 4 bases of the junction left unmatched. CDR3 size: 14 residues. CDR3 in DNA: TGTGCCAGCAGTGGGGGGACAGGGTCTTCACCCCTCCACTTT. This codes for CASSGGTGSSPLHF.

The rearrangement links TRBV6-5 to TRBJ1-2; D not resolved. Per germline, CDR1 MNHEY and CDR2 SVGAGI. V dropped 8 bases and J dropped 4 bases, with 11 bases sitting between them. This CDR3 region has 12 residues. In DNA, the CDR3 is TGTGCCAGCGGTAGGGAAACCTATGGCTACACCTTC. As protein: CASGRETYGYTF.